The next 12 T cell receptor beta chains were all read from a single sample in a study of blood T cell repertoires in COVID-19. Sequencing was performed with immunoSEQ multiplex PCR; in TCRdb, only in-frame clones are kept and a portion is missing. The data contain just over 300,000 clones, 89% of them seen just once; the ten biggest clones take up approximately 9.8%. Sample: PBMCs or T cells enriched from blood (not recorded which). Every receptor here comes from a woman aged 40 to 50 who had recovered from COVID-19.

V and J are TRBV11-3 and TRBJ2-1; D is possibly TRBD1 (5 bases). CDR1 SGHNT and CDR2 YENEEA come from the germline V gene. V lost 1 base to trimming and J lost 4 bases, with 14 bases between them. There are 16 residues in the CDR3. CDR3 amino acids: CASSLGGPAEYNEQFF. CDR3 sequence (DNA): TGTGCCAGCAGCTTAGGGGGCCCGGCAGAATACAATGAGCAGTTCTTC.

The chain uses TRBV11-2 and TRBJ1-1; 10 bases match TRBD1. Germline V CDR1 and CDR2: SGHAT, FQNNGV. Trimming removed 5 bases from V and 0 bases from J; junction bases left unmatched: 9. The CDR3 extends over 17 amino acids. CDR3 coding DNA: TGTGCCAGCAGCCCCATCGCCGGGACAGGGGTGAACACTGAAGCTTTCTTT. Its translation: CASSPIAGTGVNTEAFF. The whole variable domain, remainder taken from reference TRBV11-2 and TRBJ1-1, is EAGVAQSPRYKIIEKRQSVAFWCNPISGHATLYWYQQILGQGPKLLIQFQNNGVVDDSQLPKDRFSAERLKGVDSTLKIQPAKLEDSAVYLCASSPIAGTGVNTEAFFGQGTRLTVV.

The chain has TRBV19 and TRBJ1-1, with 10 bases aligning to TRBD1. This CDR3 has 14 amino acids. Per the germline V gene, CDR1 is LNHDA and CDR2 is SQIVND (reference sequence). The J segment lost 6 bases and the V segment lost 5 bases, leaving 6 bases of the junction unmatched. The CDR3 reads CASSLSGTGAEAFF. The CDR3 bases are TGTGCCAGTAGTTTATCCGGGACAGGGGCTGAAGCTTTCTTT.

The rearrangement uses TRBV5-1 and TRBJ2-2; D is possibly TRBD2 (9 bases). The V end was cut by 1 base, the J end by 7 bases, with 23 bases between. The CDR3 totals 18 residues. Germline CDR1 is SGHRS and CDR2 is YFSETQ. Here the CDR3 DNA reads TGCGCCAGCAGCTTGTCGGCTAGCGGGGACAGGTCGGGCGGGGAGCTGTTTTTT. It is translated as CASSLSASGDRSGGELFF.

This chain uses TRBV5-1 with TRBJ1-1; TRBD1 might be the D (6 bases). V lost 3 bases to trimming and J lost 4 bases, with 16 bases between them. The CDR3 length is 15 residues. Germline CDR1 and CDR2: SGHRS and YFSETQ. This chain's CDR3 is CASSSLQGEGTEAFF. The CDR3 nucleotides read TGCGCCAGCAGCTCCCTACAGGGTGAGGGCACTGAAGCTTTCTTT.

The chain links TRBV12-5 to TRBJ2-3; D not certain. The germline V gene encodes CDR1 LGHNT and CDR2 FRNRAP. The length of the CDR3 is 14 residues. Deletions cut 1 base from V and 2 bases from J, with 7 bases between. Here the CDR3 reads CASGLGQNTDTQYF. In nucleotides, the CDR3 is TGTGCTAGTGGTTTGGGACAAAACACAGATACGCAGTATTTT.

The CDR3 bases are TGCGCCAGCCAGCGGGAGACACACTCCTACAATGAGCAGTTCTTC. This sequence encodes CASQRETHSYNEQFF. The chain employs TRBV4-3 and TRBJ2-1, with 8 bases that match TRBD2. The ends lost 8 bases at V and 0 bases at J; junction bases unmatched: 6. Germline values: CDR1 LGHNA, CDR2 YSLEER. This CDR3 is built from 15 residues.

This clone was seen only once. The chain uses TRBV4-3 and TRBJ2-1; maybe TRBD1 (5 bases). V lost 0 bases and J 8 bases, leaving 11 bases between the germline ends. Looked up from germline, CDR1 is LGHNA and CDR2 is YSLEER. CDR3 length: 14 residues. The CDR3 nucleotides are TGCGCCAGCAGCCAAGATCTAGGGGCGCATGAGCAGTTCTTC. It is translated as CASSQDLGAHEQFF.

This chain links TRBV12-3 or TRBV12-4 with TRBJ1-1, with 9 bases aligning to TRBD1. The CDR3 extends over 13 amino acids. With V trimmed by 7 bases and J by 5 bases, 5 bases remained unmatched. This chain's CDR3 is CASTLTGGTEAFF. The CDR3, as DNA: TGTGCCAGCACCCTGACAGGGGGAACTGAAGCTTTCTTT.

V and J are TRBV28 and TRBJ1-6, with a possible D match to TRBD1 (5 bases). The CDR3 has 15 residues. Germline CDR1 and CDR2: MDHEN and SYDVKM. V lost 5 bases, J lost 10 bases, and 18 bases lay in between. The CDR3 spells CASSPPGGSSSPLHF. The CDR3 nucleotides are TGTGCCAGCAGTCCGCCGGGGGGATCGAGCTCACCCCTCCACTTT.

The genes are TRBV2 and TRBJ1-4; D perhaps matches TRBD1 (5 bases). The CDR3 contains 15 residues. Germline lookup yields CDR1 SNHLY and CDR2 FYNNEI. Trimming removed 5 bases from V and 0 bases from J, with 10 bases in between. CDR3 nucleotides: TGTGCCAGCAGTTTCAGGGTTTCAACTAATGAAAAACTGTTTTTT. Translating gives CASSFRVSTNEKLFF.

J is TRBJ2-7 and V is TRBV18; TRBD1 matches at 9 bases. Germline V lookup: CDR1 KGHSH, CDR2 LQKENI. This CDR3 is 18 amino acids long. V shed 2 bases, J shed 2 bases, and the junction held 13 bases outside the gene matches. CDR3: CASSPVLTGGSYPYEQYF. In nucleotides, the CDR3 is TGTGCCAGCTCACCAGTTTTGACAGGGGGTAGTTATCCCTACGAGCAGTACTTC.